The 28 T cell receptor beta chains below come from one sample, sequenced in a study of T cell responses to AZD1222 COVID-19 vaccine. The assay was immunoSEQ multiplex PCR, and TCRdb's table has in-frame clones only and misses some. The sample includes more than 85,000 clones, approximately 92% seen only once; the top ten take 44%. Sequences were derived from peripheral blood, sampled 28 days after the second AZD1222 dose. The receptors were sampled from an adult who received the AZD1222 COVID-19 vaccine.

This clone was picked up one time. J is TRBJ2-2 and V is TRBV9; D unresolved. The CDR3 spans 12 residues. Germline V gene lookup returns CDR1 SGDLS and CDR2 YYNGEE. Trimming left V 3 bases short and J 2 bases short, with 2 bases between. CDR3 DNA: TGTGCCAGCAGCGATAACACCGGGGAGCTGTTTTTT. Its protein product is CASSDNTGELFF. Combining the CDR3 with reference TRBV9 and TRBJ2-2 gives the whole variable domain DSGVTQTPKHLITATGQRVTLRCSPRSGDLSVYWYQQSLDQGLQFLIQYYNGEERAKGNILERFSAQQFPDLHSELNLSSLELGDSALYFCASSDNTGELFFGEGSRLTVL.

This chain links TRBV7-9 with TRBJ1-1; 12 bases align to TRBD1. Germline V lookup: CDR1 SEHNR, CDR2 FQNEAQ (reference sequence). The CDR3 has 14 amino acids. V lost 2 bases and J lost 11; bases outside the gene matches: 6. The CDR3 loop reads CASSLRGQGAAAFF. DNA for the CDR3: TGTGCCAGCAGCTTAAGGGGACAGGGGGCGGCGGCTTTCTTT.

The CDR3 here is CASSHPGTSPYNEQFF. In DNA form, the CDR3 reads TGCGCCAGCAGCCACCCCGGGACTAGCCCATACAATGAGCAGTTCTTC. The rearrangement uses TRBV4-1 and TRBJ2-1, with 9 bases fitting TRBD2. The CDR3 is 16 residues long. Germline assignment: CDR1 MGHRA and CDR2 YSYEKL. The V and J ends lost 3 bases and 4 bases, in that order; junction bases with no gene match: 7.

V is TRBV7-9 and J is TRBJ2-7; 12 nucleotides align to TRBD2. J gave up 5 bases and V 5 bases, and 7 bases lay outside the gene matches. Looked up from germline, CDR1 is SEHNR and CDR2 is FQNEAQ (reference sequence). CDR3 length equals 15 residues. CDR3 sequence reads: CASSLLAGGLDEQYF. The DNA of the CDR3 is TGTGCCAGCAGCCTTCTAGCGGGAGGGCTGGACGAGCAGTACTTC. The whole variable domain, filled in from reference TRBV7-9 and TRBJ2-7, reads DTGVSQNPRHKITKRGQNVTFRCDPISEHNRLYWYRQTLGQGPEFLTYFQNEAQLEKSRLLSDRFSAERPKGSFSTLEIQRTEQGDSAMYLCASSLLAGGLDEQYFGPGTRLTVT.

The chain couples TRBV10-3 to TRBJ2-7; 9 nucleotides align to TRBD2. With 0 bases clipped from V and 2 bases from J, the junction kept 5 bases outside the gene matches. The germline V gene has CDR1 ENHRY and CDR2 SYGVKD. This CDR3 has 16 residues. Written as DNA, the CDR3 is TGTGCCATCAGTGAGTCGACTAGCGGACCGCCCTACGAGCAGTACTTC. It encodes CAISESTSGPPYEQYF.

The gene calls are TRBV7-9 and TRBJ2-1, with D tentatively TRBD1 or TRBD2 (5 bases each). The germline CDR1 and CDR2 sequences are SEHNR and FQNEAQ (reference sequence). This CDR3 has 15 amino acids. The V end lost 4 bases, the J end lost 4 bases, and 14 bases lay between the germline ends. The CDR3 nucleotides read TGTGCCAGCAGCTCCTCGGGGCGTCATTACAATGAGCAGTTCTTC. It is translated as CASSSSGRHYNEQFF. Full variable domain (remainder filled in from reference TRBV7-9 and TRBJ2-1): DTGVSQNPRHKITKRGQNVTFRCDPISEHNRLYWYRQTLGQGPEFLTYFQNEAQLEKSRLLSDRFSAERPKGSFSTLEIQRTEQGDSAMYLCASSSSGRHYNEQFFGPGTRLTVL.

The CDR3 loop reads CASSQVGGRAGGGELFF. CDR3 bases: TGTGCCAGCAGCCAAGTTGGGGGGAGGGCCGGTGGCGGGGAGCTGTTTTTT. The genes are TRBV4-2 and TRBJ2-2; 7 bases are shared with TRBD2. The CDR3 spans 17 residues. Germline V lookup: CDR1 LGHNA, CDR2 YNFKEQ. V gave up 1 base and J gave up 7 bases; unmatched junction bases: 12.

V gene TRBV4-1 combines with J gene TRBJ2-1; 7 bases line up with TRBD2. Germline V CDR1 and CDR2: MGHRA, YSYEKL. The CDR3 covers 16 residues. The J segment lost 2 bases and the V segment lost 1 base, leaving 5 bases of the junction unmatched. As DNA, the CDR3 is TGCGCCAGCAGCCAAGGAGGGCGGGAGCCCTACAATGAGCAGTTCTTC. Protein product: CASSQGGREPYNEQFF.

The CDR3 is CASSSRGGGRNEKLFF. The CDR3 DNA follows: TGTGCCAGCAGCTCCCGGGGTGGGGGGCGGAATGAAAAACTGTTTTTT. The rearrangement joins TRBV3-1 (or the pseudogene TRBV3-2) to TRBJ1-4, with D maybe TRBD1 (6 bases). Trimming cost V 5 bases and J 5 bases, with 18 bases left between them. Germline V gene lookup returns CDR1 LGHDT and CDR2 YNNKEL (reference sequence). CDR3 size: 16 residues.

The chain is built from TRBV9 and TRBJ2-1; TRBD1 matches at 7 bases. Trimming removed 3 bases from V and 9 bases from J; junction bases left unmatched: 6. The CDR3 covers 13 residues. CDR1 is SGDLS and CDR2 is YYNGEE in the germline V gene. The CDR3 loop is CASSGRQGAEQFF. The DNA of the CDR3 is TGTGCCAGCAGCGGCCGACAGGGAGCTGAGCAGTTCTTC.

The chain has TRBV12-3 or TRBV12-4 and TRBJ1-1, with no clear D. The ends were cut back, 2 bases at V and 12 bases at J, with 16 bases in the middle. The CDR3 sequence is 13 residues long. In DNA, the CDR3 is TGTGCCAGCAGTTTATTGGTTGTCGGGGTGACTTTCTTT. This codes for CASSLLVVGVTFF.

The chain combines TRBV7-2 with TRBJ2-3, with 15 bases fitting TRBD2. CDR3 length: 15 amino acids. The germline CDR1 and CDR2 sequences are SGHTA and FQGNSA. V lost 5 bases to trimming and J lost 7 bases; unmatched junction nucleotides: 4. CDR3 protein: CASSPGLAGGYTQYF. The CDR3 DNA follows: TGTGCCAGCAGCCCTGGACTAGCGGGAGGGTATACGCAGTATTTT.

This chain links TRBV9 with TRBJ2-3; the D gene is possibly TRBD2 (5 bases). The CDR3 totals 15 residues. Trimming left V 0 bases short and J 2 bases short, with 10 bases between. Per the germline V gene, CDR1 is SGDLS and CDR2 is YYNGEE. The CDR3 here is CASSVGSSDTDTQYF. Here the CDR3 DNA reads TGTGCCAGCAGCGTAGGGAGTAGCGACACAGATACGCAGTATTTT.

The genes are TRBV5-6 and TRBJ2-1; 9 bases agree with TRBD2. Germline-derived CDR1 and CDR2 are SGHDT and YYEEEE. After removal of 3 bases from V and 0 bases from J, the junction contained 4 bases not matched to a gene. CDR3 length: 16 residues. Written as DNA, the CDR3 is TGTGCCAGCAGCTCGCTAGCGGGAAGCTCCTACAATGAGCAGTTCTTC. This gives the protein CASSSLAGSSYNEQFF.

The chain links TRBV12-3 or TRBV12-4 to TRBJ1-5, with D unresolved. The length of the CDR3 is 13 residues. V shed 2 bases and J shed 4 bases, with 6 bases lying between them. DNA for the CDR3: TGTGCCAGCAGTTTAATGCTGAATCAGCCCCAGCATTTT. This sequence encodes CASSLMLNQPQHF.

In its sample, this clone was seen once. The rearrangement joins TRBV7-2 to TRBJ2-7; TRBD1 agrees at 7 bases. Germline V gene data show CDR1 as SGHTA and CDR2 as FQGNSA. Germline trimming cut 0 bases from V and 6 bases from J; bases unmatched to any gene: 2. The CDR3 is 13 amino acids. CDR3 in DNA: TGTGCCAGCAGCTTAGCCTACAGGGGCGAGCAGTACTTC. It codes for CASSLAYRGEQYF. Full variable domain (outside the CDR3, taken from reference TRBV7-2 and TRBJ2-7): GAGVSQSPSNKVTEKGKDVELRCDPISGHTALYWYRQSLGQGLEFLIYFQGNSAPDKSGLPSDRFSAERTGGSVSTLTIQRTQQEDSAVYLCASSLAYRGEQYFGPGTRLTVT.

The CDR3 loop reads CASRYRQQLAYEQYF. In DNA, the CDR3 is TGTGCCAGCAGGTACAGGCAACAGTTGGCCTACGAGCAGTACTTC. The rearrangement joins TRBV6-5 to TRBJ2-7, with a tentative D call TRBD1 (5 bases). The CDR3 is 15 residues long. Germline loops: CDR1 MNHEY, CDR2 SVGAGI. V lost 6 bases, J lost 2 bases, and 17 bases lay in between.

This clone was seen more than once but under ten times. The chain employs TRBV2 and TRBJ2-1; D possibly corresponds to TRBD1 (5 bases). This CDR3 is built from 13 residues. Germline CDR1 and CDR2: SNHLY and FYNNEI. Trimming took off 5 bases at V and 3 bases at J, with 8 bases between the two ends. The DNA of the CDR3 is TGTGCCAGCAGTAAGACAGTCTACAATGAGCAGTTCTTC. Encoded protein: CASSKTVYNEQFF.

This clone appeared once. J is TRBJ2-3 and V is TRBV24-1; TRBD2 agrees at 7 bases. Germline V CDR1 and CDR2: KGHDR, SFDVKD. This CDR3 is built from 14 residues. The V and J ends lost 2 bases and 6 bases, in that order; junction bases with no gene match: 4. In DNA form, the CDR3 reads TGTGCCACCAGTGATTCCGGGGGGTCGGATACGCAGTATTTT. It codes for CATSDSGGSDTQYF.

V usage is TRBV7-9 and J usage is TRBJ2-5, with a possible D match to TRBD2 (6 bases). The CDR3 is made up of 14 amino acids. Germline CDR1 is SEHNR and CDR2 is FQNEAQ (reference sequence). The V end was cut by 4 bases, the J end by 2 bases, with 11 bases between. CDR3 sequence (DNA): TGTGCCAGCAGCTCCCCCAGCGGGCAAGAGACCCAGTACTTC. It encodes CASSSPSGQETQYF.

The chain has TRBV27 and TRBJ1-2, with 10 bases lining up with TRBD1. The CDR3 is made up of 15 amino acids. CDR1 MNHEY and CDR2 SMNVEV come from the germline V gene (reference sequence). The V gene end was trimmed by 4 bases and the J gene end by 6 bases; junction bases not matched to a gene: 8. The chain's CDR3 is CASSSTLDRGHGYTF. Here the CDR3 DNA reads TGTGCCAGCAGTTCCACCCTCGACAGGGGGCATGGCTACACCTTC.

The J gene is TRBJ1-5, the V gene TRBV19; no firm D call. CDR1 and CDR2 from the germline V gene are LNHDA and SQIVND (reference sequence). CDR3 length: 16 residues. V was shortened by 4 bases and J by 2 bases, with 15 bases between the two germline ends. CDR3 sequence: CASSTGEVSGNQPQHF. CDR3 in DNA: TGTGCCAGTAGTACTGGGGAAGTAAGTGGCAATCAGCCCCAGCATTTT.

This chain links TRBV6-5 with TRBJ2-3, with D possibly matching TRBD2 (6 bases). The V gene's germline CDR1 is MNHEY and CDR2 SVGAGI. Deletions cut 0 bases from V and 1 base from J, with 11 bases between. The CDR3 extends over 16 amino acids. This CDR3 is CASSYSGGRGTDTQYF. The CDR3, as DNA: TGTGCCAGCAGTTACTCGGGGGGAAGGGGCACAGATACGCAGTATTTT.

The chain links TRBV15 to TRBJ2-5; 8 positions match TRBD1. This CDR3 has 15 amino acids. V trimming: 2 bases; J trimming: 1 base; junction bases outside the gene matches: 3. Germline V CDR1 and CDR2: LNHNV, YYDKDF (reference sequence). The CDR3 nucleotides are TGTGCCACCAGCAGACGGGGACAGGTCCAAGAGACCCAGTACTTC. It codes for CATSRRGQVQETQYF.

This chain uses TRBV12-3 or TRBV12-4 with TRBJ2-3; 7 bases align to TRBD2. The CDR3 runs to 13 residues. Trimming removed 6 bases from V and 6 bases from J; junction bases left unmatched: 6. The CDR3 DNA reads TGTGCCAGCAGCAGGACTAGTGAGGATACGCAGTATTTT. The encoded protein is CASSRTSEDTQYF.

The chain has TRBV27 and TRBJ2-3, with unresolved D. CDR3 length equals 12 residues. CDR1 MNHEY and CDR2 SMNVEV come from the germline V gene (reference sequence). V lost 8 bases to trimming and J lost 4 bases, with 10 bases between them. CDR3 residues: CASRGGPDTQYF. The CDR3 bases are TGTGCCAGCCGTGGCGGCCCAGATACGCAGTATTTT.

V is TRBV18 and J is TRBJ2-1, with 14 bases that match TRBD2. The CDR3 has 16 residues. Germline trimming cut 3 bases from V and 10 bases from J; bases unmatched to any gene: 8. The germline V gene has CDR1 KGHSH and CDR2 LQKENI. The CDR3 sequence: CASSPLGTSGSWEQFF. The CDR3 DNA is TGTGCCAGCTCACCGCTCGGGACTAGCGGGAGCTGGGAGCAGTTCTTC.

The rearrangement uses TRBV10-3 and TRBJ2-2; D not resolved. V lost 5 bases and J 0 bases, leaving 10 bases between the germline ends. The CDR3 covers 15 residues. Germline lookup yields CDR1 ENHRY and CDR2 SYGVKD. The chain's CDR3 is CAISPNPTNTGELFF. CDR3 DNA sequence: TGTGCCATCAGTCCGAACCCCACGAACACCGGGGAGCTGTTTTTT.